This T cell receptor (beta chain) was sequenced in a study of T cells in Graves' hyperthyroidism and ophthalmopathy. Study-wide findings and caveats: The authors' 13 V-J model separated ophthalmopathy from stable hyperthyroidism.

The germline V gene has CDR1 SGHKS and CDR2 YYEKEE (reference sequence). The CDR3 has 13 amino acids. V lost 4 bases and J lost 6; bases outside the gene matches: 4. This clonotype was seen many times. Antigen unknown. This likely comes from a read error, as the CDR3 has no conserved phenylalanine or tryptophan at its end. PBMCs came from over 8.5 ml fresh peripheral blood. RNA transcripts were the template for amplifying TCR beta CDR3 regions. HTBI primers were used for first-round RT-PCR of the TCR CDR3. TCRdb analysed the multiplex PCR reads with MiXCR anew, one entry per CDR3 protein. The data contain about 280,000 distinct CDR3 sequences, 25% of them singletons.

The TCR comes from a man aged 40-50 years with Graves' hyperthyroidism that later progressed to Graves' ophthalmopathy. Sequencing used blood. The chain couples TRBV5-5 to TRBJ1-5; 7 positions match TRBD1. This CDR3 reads CASSRDSVQPQHL. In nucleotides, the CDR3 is TGTGCCAGCAGCAGGGACAGTGTTCAGCCCCAGCATCTT.